This paragraph reports one TCR beta chain. Its target is unknown. These data come from a study of CD8+ T cells in alopecia areata. Study as a whole: Administration of oral tofacitinib to treated patients was at 5 to 10 mg twice daily.

Extraction of RNA preceded its reverse transcription into cDNA, which served as the sequencing template. Profiled with immunoSEQ multiplex PCR; TCRdb holds only in-frame clones, not every one. The sample has over 150,000 clones; about three fifths are singletons. Specified treatment: oral pan-JAK inhibitor, 5-10 mg twice daily. General study findings and limits: While patients received tofacitinib, many expanded lesional clones remained present in scalp and blood.

The sample was CD4+ T cells sorted from blood, taken at week 4, from a patient treated with tofacitinib. The clonotype was recovered from a human donor with alopecia areata.

This CDR3 is CASSRRGQGELFF. The CDR3 DNA reads TGTGCCAGCAGCCGCAGAGGACAGGGGGAGCTGTTTTTT. The gene calls are TRBV7-9 and TRBJ2-2, with a possible D match to TRBD1 (6 bases). V lost 5 bases, J lost 8 bases, and 12 bases lay in between. CDR1 is SEHNR, CDR2 FQNEAQ, per germline (reference sequence). The CDR3 has 13 residues.